A single sample gave rise to the 23 T cell receptor beta chains below, sequenced in a study of blood T cell repertoires in COVID-19. Clones were sequenced by immunoSEQ multiplex PCR, and TCRdb holds only the in-frame ones, with some missing. The table has about 220,000 clones, 65% to 90% seen once; the top ten hold approximately 2.3%. The sample consisted of peripheral blood. These receptors all stem from a woman in her 70s with COVID-19, enrolled during active disease.

This clone has a handful of counts. The CDR3 nucleotides read TGCGCCAGCAACTCCAGGGGTTCACCCCTCCACTTT. It specifies CASNSRGSPLHF. The chain has TRBV10-2 and TRBJ1-6; possible D gene TRBD1, 6 bases. The CDR3 is 12 amino acids. Trimming took off 7 bases at V and 9 bases at J, with 10 bases between the two ends. The germline V gene encodes CDR1 WSHSY and CDR2 SAAADI.

This chain uses TRBV9 with TRBJ2-3; D possibly corresponds to TRBD2 (6 bases). CDR1 and CDR2 (germline): SGDLS, YYNGEE. The CDR3 is 16 residues long. Trimming shortened V by 0 bases and J by 2 bases, and 13 bases separated the two germline ends. CDR3 coding DNA: TGTGCCAGCAGCGTAGGTAGCGGAGCCCTCACAGATACGCAGTATTTT. Amino acids: CASSVGSGALTDTQYF.

V and J are TRBV6-5 and TRBJ1-5; the D is unclear. V shed 2 bases and J shed 9 bases, with 8 bases lying between them. The CDR3 is 12 amino acids. The germline V gene has CDR1 MNHEY and CDR2 SVGAGI. Here the CDR3 DNA reads TGTGCCAGCAGTTACAGATTCGGGCCCCAGCATTTT. Translating it yields CASSYRFGPQHF.

This clone was found a few times. The genes are TRBV7-6 and TRBJ2-3; possibly TRBD1 for D (6 bases). Trimming stripped 4 bases from V and 0 bases from J, with 14 bases between. The CDR3 spans 16 residues. Germline CDR1 and CDR2: SGHVS and FNYEAQ. CDR3 in amino acids: CASSSKQGFSTDTQYF. The CDR3 DNA reads as TGTGCCAGCAGCTCGAAACAGGGTTTTAGCACAGATACGCAGTATTTT.

The chain combines TRBV24-1 with TRBJ2-5; D gene uncertain. Trimming stripped 9 bases from V and 1 base from J, with 11 bases between. Germline assignment: CDR1 KGHDR and CDR2 SFDVKD. This CDR3 spans 13 amino acids. CDR3 amino acids: CATGSGIQETQYF. The CDR3 DNA sequence: TGTGCCACCGGGTCGGGTATCCAAGAGACCCAGTACTTC.

This clone was counted once. The rearrangement joins TRBV9 to TRBJ1-1, with a tentative D call TRBD1 (6 bases). V lost 3 bases to trimming and J lost 0 bases, with 9 bases between them. Germline V CDR1 and CDR2: SGDLS, YYNGEE. CDR3 size: 14 residues. The CDR3 loop reads CASSDGQMNTEAFF. CDR3 nucleotides: TGTGCCAGCAGCGATGGACAGATGAACACTGAAGCTTTCTTT.

This chain links TRBV19 with TRBJ1-1, with unresolved D. The length of the CDR3 is 15 residues. Germline V gene lookup returns CDR1 LNHDA and CDR2 SQIVND (reference sequence). Trimming removed 0 bases at V and 0 bases at J, with 8 bases between. Written as DNA, the CDR3 is TGTGCCAGTAGTATAGATGCAGGATTGAACACTGAAGCTTTCTTT. Its translation is CASSIDAGLNTEAFF.

This clone appeared a single time. The chain carries TRBV11-2 and TRBJ1-1; unclear D gene. This CDR3 has 15 residues. Per the germline V gene, CDR1 is SGHAT and CDR2 is FQNNGV. V was clipped by 3 bases and J by 1 base, with 12 bases between them. The CDR3 DNA reads TGTGCCAGCAGCTTTTATACCCCGGGGAACACTGAAGCTTTCTTT. Encoded protein: CASSFYTPGNTEAFF. The variable domain in full, completed from reference TRBV11-2 and TRBJ1-1, reads EAGVAQSPRYKIIEKRQSVAFWCNPISGHATLYWYQQILGQGPKLLIQFQNNGVVDDSQLPKDRFSAERLKGVDSTLKIQPAKLEDSAVYLCASSFYTPGNTEAFFGQGTRLTVV.

The rearrangement links TRBV30 to TRBJ1-2; TRBD1 is a possible D gene (5 bases). V was trimmed by 0 bases and J by 0 bases, leaving 8 bases between them. CDR1 and CDR2 (germline): GTSNPN, SVGIG (reference sequence). There are 14 residues in the CDR3. The CDR3 protein is CAWSVTGPNYGYTF. CDR3 nucleotides: TGTGCCTGGAGTGTTACAGGCCCTAACTATGGCTACACCTTC.

V usage is TRBV19 and J usage is TRBJ1-1, with 8 bases identical to TRBD1. The CDR3 is 13 residues long. Germline CDR1 and CDR2: LNHDA and SQIVND (reference sequence). Unmatched junction bases numbered 7, after V lost 8 bases and J lost 5 bases. CDR3 loop: CASRQGISTEAFF. CDR3 DNA sequence: TGTGCCAGTCGACAGGGGATCTCGACTGAAGCTTTCTTT.

The sample holds a few counts of this clone. The V call is TRBV6-2 or TRBV6-3, the J call TRBJ2-1; 7 bases align to TRBD1. J gave up 7 bases and V 0 bases, and 3 bases lay outside the gene matches. The CDR3 is 14 residues long. Germline values: CDR1 MNHEY, CDR2 SVGEGT. The CDR3 bases are TGTGCCAGCAGTTACTCGGGACAGACAAATGAGCAGTTCTTC. This gives the protein CASSYSGQTNEQFF.

The chain links TRBV7-2 to TRBJ1-4, with D unresolved. The V end was cut by 4 bases, the J end by 0 bases, with 9 bases between. Looked up from germline, CDR1 is SGHTA and CDR2 is FQGNSA. The CDR3 extends over 15 amino acids. Here the CDR3 reads CASSWTQATNEKLFF. CDR3 sequence (DNA): TGTGCCAGCAGCTGGACTCAAGCAACTAATGAAAAACTGTTTTTT.

This rearrangement joins TRBV7-2 to TRBJ1-3; D is unclear. Between the trimmed V and J ends, which lost 1 base and 4 bases, there was a span of 11 bases. CDR1 and CDR2 from the germline V gene are SGHTA and FQGNSA. CDR3 length equals 15 residues. The CDR3 nucleotides are TGTGCCAGCAGCTTAGATCCGGTATTAGGAAACACCATATATTTT. This translates into CASSLDPVLGNTIYF.

The rearrangement joins TRBV6-2 or TRBV6-3 to TRBJ2-5, with D perhaps TRBD2 (5 bases). CDR3 size: 19 residues. The V and J ends lost 6 bases and 3 bases respectively, with 29 bases between them. The V gene's germline CDR1 is MNHEY and CDR2 SVGEGT. In DNA, the CDR3 is TGTGCCAGCAGCAAAATGTCCCGAGCCGAGGGAGCGGTGAAAGAGACCCAGTACTTC. It translates to CASSKMSRAEGAVKETQYF.

This chain links TRBV6-1 with TRBJ1-5; 7 bases agree with TRBD1. V shed 3 bases and J 9 bases; nucleotides not matched to a gene: 8. The length of the CDR3 is 14 residues. CDR1 is MNHNS, CDR2 SASEGT, per germline. CDR3 residues: CASSDDRATWPQHF. The CDR3 DNA is TGTGCCAGCAGTGACGACAGGGCAACGTGGCCCCAGCATTTT.

The chain links TRBV19 to TRBJ2-3, with 8 bases fitting TRBD2. With 4 bases clipped from V and 2 bases from J, the junction kept 8 bases outside the gene matches. Germline CDR1 and CDR2: LNHDA and SQIVND (reference sequence). This CDR3 is 16 amino acids long. CDR3 DNA: TGTGCCAGTAGTACCCCAGCGGGAGTTATCACAGATACGCAGTATTTT. This codes for CASSTPAGVITDTQYF.

The chain combines TRBV10-3 with TRBJ2-7, with D possibly being TRBD1 (5 bases). Per germline, CDR1 ENHRY and CDR2 SYGVKD. The CDR3 has 14 residues. Trimming left V 4 bases short and J 3 bases short, with 13 bases between. CDR3 amino acids: CAISGTRAFYEQYF. For the CDR3, the DNA is TGTGCCATCAGTGGGACAAGGGCCTTCTACGAGCAGTACTTC.

The gene calls are TRBV2 and TRBJ1-2, with 9 nucleotides matching TRBD1. J gave up 3 bases and V 5 bases, and 10 bases lay outside the gene matches. Germline V gives CDR1 SNHLY, CDR2 FYNNEI. The length of the CDR3 is 16 residues. In nucleotides, the CDR3 is TGTGCCAGCAGTAAACAGGGGGCGGGTGTTGACTATGGCTACACCTTC. This codes for CASSKQGAGVDYGYTF. The full variable domain, with the rest looked up from reference TRBV2 and TRBJ1-2, is EPEVTQTPSHQVTQMGQEVILRCVPISNHLYFYWYRQILGQKVEFLVSFYNNEISEKSEIFDDQFSVERPDGSNFTLKIRSTKLEDSAMYFCASSKQGAGVDYGYTFGSGTRLTVV.

The CDR3 bases are TGTGCCAGCAGCTTAGTAGATCGGACTAGCGACAATGAGCAGTTCTTC. This codes for CASSLVDRTSDNEQFF. The chain couples TRBV7-2 to TRBJ2-1; 9 nucleotides line up with TRBD2. Trimming removed 1 base from V and 5 bases from J; junction bases left unmatched: 6. The CDR3 extends over 16 amino acids. The germline V gene has CDR1 SGHTA and CDR2 FQGNSA.

V gene TRBV19 combines with J gene TRBJ1-2; D is possibly TRBD1 (6 bases). The CDR3 runs to 16 residues. Trimming removed 0 bases at V and 2 bases at J, with 13 bases between. Germline V CDR1 and CDR2: LNHDA, SQIVND (reference sequence). The DNA for the CDR3 is TGTGCCAGTAGTATAGATCTGGTGACAGGAAACTATGGCTACACCTTC. Its protein is CASSIDLVTGNYGYTF.

The V gene is TRBV9, the J gene TRBJ1-5; the D gene is possibly TRBD1 (5 bases). Trimming took off 5 bases at V and 9 bases at J, with 18 bases between the two ends. From germline, CDR1 is SGDLS and CDR2 YYNGEE. The CDR3 contains 14 residues. The CDR3 region is CASSGTGEASPQHF. The DNA for the CDR3 is TGTGCCAGCAGTGGGACGGGGGAGGCTTCGCCCCAGCATTTT.

The CDR3 sequence: CASSQDRPRGSRLQGGMYRAFF. CDR3 in DNA: TGCGCCAGCAGCCAAGATCGCCCAAGGGGGTCCAGGTTGCAGGGCGGAATGTATCGGGCTTTCTTT. The chain combines TRBV4-1 with TRBJ1-1, with D possibly TRBD1 on 6 matching bases. This CDR3 region has 22 residues. Looked up from germline, CDR1 is MGHRA and CDR2 is YSYEKL. V was clipped by 0 bases and J by 11 bases, with 40 bases between them.

The table lists this clone with a few counts. V usage is TRBV7-2 and J usage is TRBJ1-6; 9 positions match TRBD1. Germline CDR1 and CDR2: SGHTA and FQGNSA. Losses at the gene ends were 5 bases for V and 8 bases for J; bases not matched to a gene: 10. This CDR3 is built from 16 residues. CDR3 coding DNA: TGTGCCAGCAGCGTAGACAGGGGGTTTACGGATTCACCCCTCCACTTT. Encoded protein: CASSVDRGFTDSPLHF. The full variable domain, rest sourced from reference TRBV7-2 and TRBJ1-6, is GAGVSQSPSNKVTEKGKDVELRCDPISGHTALYWYRQSLGQGLEFLIYFQGNSAPDKSGLPSDRFSAERTGGSVSTLTIQRTQQEDSAVYLCASSVDRGFTDSPLHFGNGTRLTVT.